The clone carrying this T cell receptor (beta chain) was detected a few times. What it binds is not known. The CDR3 loop spans 15 amino acids. Trimming removed 5 bases at V and 0 bases at J, with 11 bases between. TCRdb fed the reads into MiXCR, producing one record per CDR3 protein. Of about 230,000 distinct CDR3 sequences in the sample, roughly 22% are singletons; the top ten hold approximately 18%. This record belongs to a study of T cell repertoires in cytomegalovirus infection. Study-level background: An indication of both CMV infection and matching HLA type came from public TCR beta signatures.

Whole-study findings and limits: Cumulative frequency (of public TCR beta family members) identified carriers of CMV plus the relevant HLA. The study found HLA-C-restricted CMV-specific TCR beta clonotypes dominating the ex vivo response.

The receptor was derived from a human donor in good health (CMV status not recorded). Some clones in this sample may be carry-over from other donors' samples. The chain recombines TRBV12-3 or TRBV12-4 with TRBJ1-5, with a weak D call TRBD1 (5 bases). Sequencing used CD8+ T cells from PBMCs. Here the CDR3 reads CASSDSRYSNQPQHF. CDR3 DNA: TGTGCCAGCAGTGACAGTCGTTATAGCAATCAGCCCCAGCATTTT.